This T cell receptor (beta chain) came from a study of blood T cell repertoires in COVID-19. Whole-study context: Specimens from acute and convalescent COVID-19 originated in the United States, Italy and Spain. The analysed material was cDNA or gDNA that came from T cells, B-cell-depleted T cells, or PBMCs.

Profiled with immunoSEQ multiplex PCR; TCRdb holds only in-frame clones, not every one. The sample includes some 220,000 clones, 85% of them seen just once. The CDR3 length is 17 residues. In germline, CDR1 is ENHRY, CDR2 SYGVKD. J gave up 2 bases and V 2 bases, and 8 bases lay outside the gene matches. V is TRBV10-3 and J is TRBJ2-2; 7 positions match TRBD1. The sequence was collected from a woman aged 55-75 years with active or convalescent COVID-19. The sequencing input was peripheral blood. This chain's CDR3 is CAISEVYGTDNTGELFF. In nucleotides, the CDR3 is TGTGCCATCAGTGAGGTATACGGGACAGACAACACCGGGGAGCTGTTTTTT.